The 24 T cell receptor beta chains reported below all come from one sample, sequenced in a study of blood T cell repertoires in COVID-19. TCRdb keeps only in-frame clones here, not all; method: immunoSEQ multiplex PCR. The sample holds about 64,000 clones; 70% to 90% are singletons and the top ten take under 15%. Specimen: peripheral blood. These receptors came from an older man with acute or convalescent COVID-19.

V usage is TRBV5-1 and J usage is TRBJ1-1, with a tentative D call TRBD1 (5 bases). The V and J ends lost 4 bases and 3 bases respectively, with 7 bases between them. CDR1 and CDR2 (germline): SGHRS, YFSETQ. The CDR3 is made up of 12 amino acids. In DNA, the CDR3 is TGCGCCAGCAGCCGGGGGGACACTGAAGCTTTCTTT. Encoded protein: CASSRGDTEAFF.

This sequence joins TRBV5-1 and TRBJ1-6, with 7 bases that match TRBD1. This CDR3 region has 16 residues. Per germline, CDR1 SGHRS and CDR2 YFSETQ. J gave up 9 bases and V 4 bases, and 13 bases lay outside the gene matches. CDR3 residues: CASSPGHDRASSPLHF. In nucleotides, the CDR3 is TGCGCCAGCAGCCCTGGCCACGACAGGGCGAGTTCACCCCTCCACTTT.

The V gene is TRBV28, the J gene TRBJ1-2; D gene unclear. The CDR3 has 11 residues. CDR1 and CDR2 from the germline V gene are MDHEN and SYDVKM. V gave up 4 bases and J gave up 4 bases, with 4 bases separating them. The CDR3 reads CASSSSYGYTF. The CDR3 DNA sequence: TGTGCCAGCAGTTCATCCTATGGCTACACCTTC.

This CDR3 reads CASSWGLAVTDTQYF. The CDR3 DNA is TGCGCCAGCAGCTGGGGACTAGCGGTGACAGATACGCAGTATTTT. The V gene is TRBV5-1, the J gene TRBJ2-3; 11 positions agree with TRBD2. V shed 3 bases, J shed 3 bases, and the junction held 3 bases outside the gene matches. CDR3 length: 15 amino acids. CDR1 and CDR2 from the germline V gene are SGHRS and YFSETQ. The entire variable domain, with the rest obtained from reference TRBV5-1 and TRBJ2-3, is as follows: KAGVTQTPRYLIKTRGQQVTLSCSPISGHRSVSWYQQTPGQGLQFLFEYFSETQRNKGNFPGRFSGRQFSNSRSEMNVSTLELGDSALYLCASSWGLAVTDTQYFGPGTRLTVL.

J is TRBJ1-1 and V is TRBV5-4, with 7 bases matching TRBD1. V gave up 2 bases and J gave up 0 bases; unmatched junction bases: 4. Germline values: CDR1 SGHNT, CDR2 YYREEE (reference sequence). This CDR3 is built from 15 residues. CDR3 in DNA: TGTGCCAGCAGCTTAGAGGGGGCATTGAACACTGAAGCTTTCTTT. Its protein is CASSLEGALNTEAFF.

The chain has TRBV5-1 and TRBJ1-6; TRBD1 matches at 8 bases. The ends lost 1 base at V and 0 bases at J; junction bases unmatched: 3. The CDR3 contains 17 residues. The germline gives CDR1 SGHRS, CDR2 YFSETQ. The CDR3 reads CASSLQGASSYNSPLHF. Written as DNA, the CDR3 is TGCGCCAGCAGCTTGCAGGGGGCAAGCTCCTATAATTCACCCCTCCACTTT.

This chain links TRBV28 with TRBJ1-1; D gene ambiguous. The CDR3 runs to 14 residues. Germline V gene data show CDR1 as MDHEN and CDR2 as SYDVKM. Between the trimmed V and J ends, which lost 7 bases and 9 bases, there was a span of 21 bases. CDR3 sequence reads: CASTLGETIGKAFF. In nucleotides, the CDR3 is TGTGCCAGCACACTAGGAGAAACGATCGGGAAAGCTTTCTTT.

The J gene is TRBJ1-2, the V gene TRBV3-1 (or the pseudogene TRBV3-2); weak D call: TRBD1 (6 bases). This CDR3 comprises 16 residues. V lost 2 bases, J lost 2 bases, and 15 bases lay in between. Germline CDR1 is LGHDT and CDR2 is YNNKEL (reference sequence). CDR3 nucleotide sequence: TGTGCCAGCAGCCAAAGGGCAGGGGAGTCGAACTATGGCTACACCTTC. This sequence encodes CASSQRAGESNYGYTF.

The rearrangement links TRBV2 to TRBJ2-4, with D possibly matching TRBD1 (7 bases). The CDR3 is made up of 13 amino acids. CDR1 and CDR2 (germline): SNHLY, FYNNEI. Between the trimmed V and J ends, which lost 7 bases and 7 bases, there was a span of 14 bases. The CDR3 is CASTSTGRNIQYF. The CDR3 bases are TGTGCCAGCACATCGACAGGGAGGAACATTCAGTACTTC.

The chain combines TRBV2 with TRBJ1-1; D remains ambiguous. Germline CDR1 and CDR2: SNHLY and FYNNEI. The V end was cut by 0 bases, the J end by 0 bases, with 5 bases between. The CDR3 length is 14 residues. The DNA for the CDR3 is TGTGCCAGCAGTGAAGCCGTTATGAACACTGAAGCTTTCTTT. This codes for CASSEAVMNTEAFF.

About this clone: The sample has other DNA sequences that encode this CDR3 too. This chain connects TRBV18 to TRBJ2-5, with TRBD2 matching over 8 bases. The CDR3 has 13 residues. Losses at the gene ends were 3 bases for V and 5 bases for J; bases not matched to a gene: 2. From germline, CDR1 is KGHSH and CDR2 LQKENI. DNA for the CDR3: TGTGCCAGCTCACCGGGACTAGAGGAGACCCAGTACTTC. It is translated as CASSPGLEETQYF.

This chain uses TRBV6-4 with TRBJ2-2; TRBD1 agrees at 7 bases. J lost 6 bases, V lost 4 bases, and 5 bases had no gene match. This CDR3 comprises 14 residues. The V gene's germline CDR1 is MRHNA and CDR2 SNTAGT. CDR3 coding DNA: TGTGCCAGCAGTGCCGACAGGGCGTCCGGGGAGCTGTTTTTT. Protein: CASSADRASGELFF.

The chain couples TRBV28 to TRBJ1-4, with D possibly matching TRBD1 (6 bases). Germline V gene data show CDR1 as MDHEN and CDR2 as SYDVKM. CDR3 length equals 14 residues. V was pared by 4 bases and J by 11 bases, with 17 bases between. The CDR3 DNA sequence: TGTGCCAGCAGTTCCACCGTACAGGGAGATAAACTGTTTTTT. As protein: CASSSTVQGDKLFF.

This clone was seen once. The chain has TRBV18 and TRBJ2-1; TRBD1 is a possible D gene (5 bases). The germline CDR1 and CDR2 sequences are KGHSH and LQKENI. V was trimmed by 8 bases and J by 0 bases, leaving 14 bases between them. The CDR3 spans 15 residues. CDR3 nucleotides: TGTGCCAGCCGAGGCAAGGGGATCTCCTACAATGAGCAGTTCTTC. As protein: CASRGKGISYNEQFF.

This chain connects TRBV28 to TRBJ1-5, with TRBD1 as a possible D gene (6 bases). V was trimmed by 6 bases and J by 5 bases, leaving 17 bases between them. The germline V gene has CDR1 MDHEN and CDR2 SYDVKM. The CDR3 loop spans 15 amino acids. This chain's CDR3 is CASSPWTALDQPQHF. The CDR3 nucleotides read TGTGCCAGCAGCCCTTGGACAGCCTTAGATCAGCCCCAGCATTTT.

Here the CDR3 reads CATSEALANQPQHF. The CDR3, as DNA: TGTGCCACCTCCGAGGCATTGGCCAATCAGCCCCAGCATTTT. V usage is TRBV28 and J usage is TRBJ1-5, with D unresolved. This CDR3 spans 14 amino acids. CDR1 is MDHEN and CDR2 is SYDVKM in the germline V gene. V lost 10 bases and J lost 3, with 16 bases in between.

This clone was detected only a few times. The chain combines TRBV11-2 with TRBJ1-1; TRBD1 is a possible D gene (5 bases). From germline, CDR1 is SGHAT and CDR2 FQNNGV. CDR3 length equals 14 residues. V was pared by 5 bases and J by 3 bases, with 13 bases between. CDR3 sequence reads: CASSLAGGDTEAFF. The CDR3 nucleotides are TGTGCCAGCAGCCTAGCCGGGGGGGACACTGAAGCTTTCTTT.

V gene TRBV10-3 combines with J gene TRBJ1-2, with TRBD1 as a possible D gene (6 bases). In germline, CDR1 is ENHRY, CDR2 SYGVKD. This CDR3 is 16 amino acids long. V lost 3 bases and J lost 4, with 18 bases in between. The CDR3 sequence: CAISDDRQGVGYGYTF. The CDR3 DNA sequence: TGTGCCATCAGTGACGACAGGCAGGGAGTTGGCTATGGCTACACCTTC.

The chain joins TRBV4-1 to TRBJ1-2; 7 bases agree with TRBD1. The junction had 14 bases not matched to a gene; V was cut back by 4 bases and J by 3 bases. This CDR3 contains 17 residues. The germline gives CDR1 MGHRA, CDR2 YSYEKL. The CDR3 protein is CASSPNGGTVQHYGYTF. CDR3 DNA: TGCGCCAGCAGCCCGAATGGGGGGACAGTCCAGCACTATGGCTACACCTTC.

V gene TRBV19 combines with J gene TRBJ2-7; TRBD1 matches 7 bases. The CDR3 has 13 amino acids. V lost 5 bases, J lost 2 bases, and 3 bases stayed unmatched. CDR1 and CDR2 (germline): LNHDA, SQIVND (reference sequence). The CDR3: CASSRQGPYEQYF. The CDR3 nucleotides read TGTGCCAGTAGTCGACAGGGACCCTACGAGCAGTACTTC.

This clone was found a few times. This chain uses TRBV11-2 with TRBJ2-1, with TRBD2 matching 12 bases. The CDR3 length is 16 residues. Germline CDR1 and CDR2: SGHAT and FQNNGV. V lost 1 base and J lost 8; bases outside the gene matches: 6. CDR3 amino acids: CASSLGSSGRVYEQFF. CDR3 nucleotide sequence: TGTGCCAGCAGCTTAGGGTCTAGCGGGAGGGTATATGAGCAGTTCTTC.

The rearrangement links TRBV20-1 to TRBJ2-3; 10 nucleotides match TRBD1. J was trimmed by 0 bases and V by 3 bases; bases with no gene match: 9. Germline loops: CDR1 DFQATT, CDR2 SNEGSKA (reference sequence). CDR3 length equals 17 residues. This CDR3 reads CSASELRGQGSTDTQYF. The DNA of the CDR3 is TGCAGTGCTAGTGAGCTTAGGGGACAGGGGAGCACAGATACGCAGTATTTT.

The V and J genes are TRBV6-5 and TRBJ1-2; D might be TRBD1 (6 bases). V lost 5 bases and J lost 8, with 15 bases in between. Germline CDR1 is MNHEY and CDR2 is SVGAGI. The CDR3 runs to 13 residues. The CDR3 DNA reads as TGTGCCAGCAGTCCGTTATCAGGGGAAGGCTACACCTTC. It translates to CASSPLSGEGYTF.

The CDR3 sequence: CASSFQGGPTDTQYF. DNA of the CDR3: TGTGCCAGCAGTTTCCAGGGGGGTCCTACAGATACGCAGTATTTT. The chain combines TRBV2 with TRBJ2-3; D perhaps matches TRBD1 (7 bases). This CDR3 has 15 amino acids. The germline V gene encodes CDR1 SNHLY and CDR2 FYNNEI. V shed 5 bases and J shed 3 bases, with 15 bases lying between them.